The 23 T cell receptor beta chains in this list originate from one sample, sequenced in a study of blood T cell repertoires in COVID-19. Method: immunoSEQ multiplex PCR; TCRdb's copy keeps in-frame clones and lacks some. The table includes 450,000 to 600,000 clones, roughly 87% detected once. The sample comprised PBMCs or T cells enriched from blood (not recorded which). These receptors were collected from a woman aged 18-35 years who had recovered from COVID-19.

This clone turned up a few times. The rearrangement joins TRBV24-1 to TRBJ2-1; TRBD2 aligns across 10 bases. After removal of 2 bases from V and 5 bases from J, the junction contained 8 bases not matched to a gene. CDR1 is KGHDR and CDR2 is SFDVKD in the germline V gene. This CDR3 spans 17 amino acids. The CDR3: CATSDSRLSGGDNEQFF. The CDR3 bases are TGTGCCACCAGTGATTCCAGACTAAGCGGGGGGGACAATGAGCAGTTCTTC.

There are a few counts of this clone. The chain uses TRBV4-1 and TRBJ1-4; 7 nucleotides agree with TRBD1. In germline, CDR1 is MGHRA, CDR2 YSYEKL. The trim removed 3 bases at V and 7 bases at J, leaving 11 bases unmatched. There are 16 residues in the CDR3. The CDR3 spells CASSHPAPGQSEKLFF. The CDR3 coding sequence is TGCGCCAGCAGCCACCCCGCCCCGGGACAGTCTGAAAAACTGTTTTTT.

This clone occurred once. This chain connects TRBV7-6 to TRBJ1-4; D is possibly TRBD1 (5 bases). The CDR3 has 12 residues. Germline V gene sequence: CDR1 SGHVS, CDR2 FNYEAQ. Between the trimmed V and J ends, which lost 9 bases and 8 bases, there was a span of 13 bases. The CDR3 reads CASSGSGEKLFF. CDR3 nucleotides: TGTGCCAGTTCAGGGTCCGGGGAAAAACTGTTTTTT.

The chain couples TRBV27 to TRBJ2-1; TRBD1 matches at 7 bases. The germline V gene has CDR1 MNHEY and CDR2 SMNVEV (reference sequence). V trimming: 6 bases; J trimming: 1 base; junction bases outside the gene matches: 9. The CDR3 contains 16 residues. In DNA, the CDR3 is TGTGCCAGCAGACCTAGGGGGCTTTCGTCCTACAATGAGCAGTTCTTC. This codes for CASRPRGLSSYNEQFF.

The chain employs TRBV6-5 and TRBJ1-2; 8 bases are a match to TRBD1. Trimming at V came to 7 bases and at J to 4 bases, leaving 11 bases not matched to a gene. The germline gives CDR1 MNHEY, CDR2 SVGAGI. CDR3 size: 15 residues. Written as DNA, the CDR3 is TGTGCCAGCACTATTTCCCGGGACAGGACCTATGGCTACACCTTC. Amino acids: CASTISRDRTYGYTF.

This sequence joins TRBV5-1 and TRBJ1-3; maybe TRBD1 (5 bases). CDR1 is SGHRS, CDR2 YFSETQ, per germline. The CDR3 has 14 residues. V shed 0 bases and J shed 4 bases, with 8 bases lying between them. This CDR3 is CASSLAGGGNTIYF. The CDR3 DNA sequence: TGCGCCAGCAGCTTGGCCGGGGGAGGAAACACCATATATTTT.

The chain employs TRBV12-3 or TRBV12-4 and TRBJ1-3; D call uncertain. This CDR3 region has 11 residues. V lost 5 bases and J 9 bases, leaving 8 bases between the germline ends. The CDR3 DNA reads TGTGCCAGCAGTCCCCAGGCCACCATATATTTT. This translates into CASSPQATIYF.

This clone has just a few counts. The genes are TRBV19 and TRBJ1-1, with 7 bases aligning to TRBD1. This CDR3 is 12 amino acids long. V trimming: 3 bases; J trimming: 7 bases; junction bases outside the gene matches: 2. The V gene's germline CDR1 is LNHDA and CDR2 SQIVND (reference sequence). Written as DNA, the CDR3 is TGTGCCAGTAGTATGGGACAGCTTGAAGCTTTCTTT. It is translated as CASSMGQLEAFF.

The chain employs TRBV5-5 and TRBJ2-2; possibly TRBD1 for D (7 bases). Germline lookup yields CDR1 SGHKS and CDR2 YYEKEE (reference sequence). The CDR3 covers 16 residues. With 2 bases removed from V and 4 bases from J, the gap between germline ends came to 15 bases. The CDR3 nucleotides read TGTGCCAGCAGCTTTTCAGGGGGGCAGAGCACCGGGGAGCTGTTTTTT. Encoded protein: CASSFSGGQSTGELFF.

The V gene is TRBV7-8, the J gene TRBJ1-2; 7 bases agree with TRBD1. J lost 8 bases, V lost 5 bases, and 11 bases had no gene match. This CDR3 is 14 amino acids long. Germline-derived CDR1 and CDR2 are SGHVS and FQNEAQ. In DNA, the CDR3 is TGTGCCAGCAGCCCCCAGGGGGGTCCGGGAGGCTACACCTTC. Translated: CASSPQGGPGGYTF.

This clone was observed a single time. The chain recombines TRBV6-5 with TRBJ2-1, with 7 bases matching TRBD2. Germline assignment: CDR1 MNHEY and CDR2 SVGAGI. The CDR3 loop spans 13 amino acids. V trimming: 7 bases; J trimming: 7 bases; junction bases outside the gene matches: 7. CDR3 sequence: CASTPRGTNEQFF. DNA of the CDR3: TGTGCCAGCACCCCGCGGGGGACGAATGAGCAGTTCTTC.

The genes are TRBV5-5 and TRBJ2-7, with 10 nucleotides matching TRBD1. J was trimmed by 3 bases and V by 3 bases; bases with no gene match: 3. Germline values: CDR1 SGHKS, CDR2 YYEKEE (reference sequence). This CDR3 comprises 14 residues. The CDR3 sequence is CASSSGQGYYEQYF. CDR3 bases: TGTGCCAGCAGCTCGGGACAGGGGTACTACGAGCAGTACTTC.

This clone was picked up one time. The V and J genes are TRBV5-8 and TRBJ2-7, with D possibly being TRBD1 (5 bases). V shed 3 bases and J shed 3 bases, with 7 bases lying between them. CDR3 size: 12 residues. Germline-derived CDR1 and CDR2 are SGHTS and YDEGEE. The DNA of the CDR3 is TGTGCCAGCAGCTCCCAGGGCTACGAGCAGTACTTC. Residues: CASSSQGYEQYF.

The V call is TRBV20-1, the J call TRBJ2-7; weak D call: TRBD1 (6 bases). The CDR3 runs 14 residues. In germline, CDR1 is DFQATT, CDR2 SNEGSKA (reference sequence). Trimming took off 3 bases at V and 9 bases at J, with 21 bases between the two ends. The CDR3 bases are TGCAGTGCTAGTACACAGGGTATACCTACGGGGCAGTACTTC. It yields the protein CSASTQGIPTGQYF.

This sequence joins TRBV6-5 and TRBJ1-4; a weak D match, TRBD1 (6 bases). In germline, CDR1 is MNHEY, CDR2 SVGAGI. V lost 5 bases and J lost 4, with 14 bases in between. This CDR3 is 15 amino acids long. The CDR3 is CASSRAGQNNEKLFF. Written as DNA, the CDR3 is TGTGCCAGCAGTCGGGCCGGACAGAATAATGAAAAACTGTTTTTT.

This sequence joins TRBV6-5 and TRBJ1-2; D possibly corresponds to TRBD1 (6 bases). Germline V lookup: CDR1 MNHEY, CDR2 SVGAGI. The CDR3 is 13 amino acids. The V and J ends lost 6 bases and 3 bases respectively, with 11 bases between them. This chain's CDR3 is CASRPTGYYGYTF. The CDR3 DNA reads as TGTGCCAGCAGGCCGACAGGCTACTATGGCTACACCTTC.

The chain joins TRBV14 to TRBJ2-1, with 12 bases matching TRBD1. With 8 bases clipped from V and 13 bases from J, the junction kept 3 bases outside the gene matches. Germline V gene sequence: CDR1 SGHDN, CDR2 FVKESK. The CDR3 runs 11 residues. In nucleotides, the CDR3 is TGTGCCAGCGGGACAGGGGGCGGTCAGTTCTTC. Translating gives CASGTGGGQFF.

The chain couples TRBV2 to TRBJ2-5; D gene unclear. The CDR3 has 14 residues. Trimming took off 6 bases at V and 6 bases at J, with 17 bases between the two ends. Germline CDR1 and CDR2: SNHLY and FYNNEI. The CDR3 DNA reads TGTGCCAGCAGGAGCGACGACCGCTTGAAGACCCAGTACTTC. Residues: CASRSDDRLKTQYF.

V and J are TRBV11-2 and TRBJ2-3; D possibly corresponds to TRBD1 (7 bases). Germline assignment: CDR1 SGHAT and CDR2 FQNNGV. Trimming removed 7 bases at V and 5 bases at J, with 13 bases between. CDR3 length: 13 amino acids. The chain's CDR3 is CASTRGVLDTQYF. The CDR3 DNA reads TGTGCCAGCACCAGGGGGGTATTAGATACGCAGTATTTT.

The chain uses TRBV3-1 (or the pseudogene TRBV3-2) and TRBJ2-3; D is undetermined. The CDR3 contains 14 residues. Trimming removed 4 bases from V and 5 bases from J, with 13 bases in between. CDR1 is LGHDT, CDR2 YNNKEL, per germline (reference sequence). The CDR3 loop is CASSPRPSGDTQYF. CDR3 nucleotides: TGTGCCAGCAGCCCGCGCCCAAGTGGAGATACGCAGTATTTT.

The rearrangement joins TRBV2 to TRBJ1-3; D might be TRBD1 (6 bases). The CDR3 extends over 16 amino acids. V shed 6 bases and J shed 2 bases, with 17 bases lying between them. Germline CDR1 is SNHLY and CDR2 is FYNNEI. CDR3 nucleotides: TGTGCCAGCAGCCTACAGGGCACCCCTCCTGGAAACACCATATATTTT. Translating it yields CASSLQGTPPGNTIYF.

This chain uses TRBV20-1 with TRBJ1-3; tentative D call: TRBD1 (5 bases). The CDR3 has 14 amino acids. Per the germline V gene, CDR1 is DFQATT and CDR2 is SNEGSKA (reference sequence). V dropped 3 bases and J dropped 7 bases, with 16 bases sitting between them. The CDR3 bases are TGCAGTGCTAGTATGGCCACTCCAGGGAACACCATATATTTT. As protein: CSASMATPGNTIYF.

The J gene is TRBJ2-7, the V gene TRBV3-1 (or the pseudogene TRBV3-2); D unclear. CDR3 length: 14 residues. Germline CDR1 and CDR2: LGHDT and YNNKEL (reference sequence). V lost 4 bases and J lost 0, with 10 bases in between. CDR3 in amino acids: CASSPLRDSYEQYF. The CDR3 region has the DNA TGTGCCAGCAGCCCCCTACGCGACTCCTACGAGCAGTACTTC.